Shown below are 27 T cell receptor beta chains from a single sample sequenced in a study of CD8 T cells in Susac syndrome. Random hexamers primed reverse transcription of roughly 0.5 to 1 ug RNA. One entry per CDR3 protein results from TCRdb running MiXCR on the immunoSEQ multiplex PCR reads. The sample holds roughly 190,000 distinct CDR3 sequences, more than 85% seen once. The sequenced sample consisted of CD4+ T cells from PBMCs. The source of these receptors is a human donor with Susac syndrome.

The CDR3 DNA reads as TGTGCCAGCAGACGGGACAGGGCGTTGAACACTGAAGCTTTCTTT. Translated, it gives CASRRDRALNTEAFF. This chain uses TRBV2 with TRBJ1-1, with 9 nucleotides matching TRBD1. CDR3 length: 15 residues. The junction had 5 bases not matched to a gene; V was cut back by 6 bases and J by 0 bases. The germline CDR1 and CDR2 sequences are SNHLY and FYNNEI.

The chain has TRBV20-1 and TRBJ2-7, with 12 bases matching TRBD2. Germline loops: CDR1 DFQATT, CDR2 SNEGSKA (reference sequence). V lost 4 bases and J lost 4; bases outside the gene matches: 8. CDR3 length: 15 amino acids. CDR3 protein: CSATPTSGGAYEQYF. DNA of the CDR3: TGCAGTGCTACCCCGACTAGCGGGGGAGCTTACGAGCAGTACTTC.

The V call is TRBV5-1, the J call TRBJ2-2, with TRBD2 identical over 9 bases. Germline V CDR1 and CDR2: SGHRS, YFSETQ. V trimming: 2 bases; J trimming: 6 bases; junction bases outside the gene matches: 5. The CDR3 spans 15 residues. The CDR3 sequence is CASSLQAGGPGELFF. The CDR3 coding sequence is TGCGCCAGCAGCTTACAAGCGGGAGGACCCGGGGAGCTGTTTTTT. Full variable domain (missing parts from reference TRBV5-1 and TRBJ2-2): KAGVTQTPRYLIKTRGQQVTLSCSPISGHRSVSWYQQTPGQGLQFLFEYFSETQRNKGNFPGRFSGRQFSNSRSEMNVSTLELGDSALYLCASSLQAGGPGELFFGEGSRLTVL.

This chain connects TRBV20-1 to TRBJ2-2, with D perhaps matching TRBD1 or TRBD2 (5 bases each). The V gene's germline CDR1 is DFQATT and CDR2 SNEGSKA (reference sequence). The CDR3 sequence is 14 residues long. The V and J ends lost 6 bases and 4 bases respectively, with 15 bases between them. CDR3 coding DNA: TGCAGTGCCAAAAAGAGAGGGACCACCGGGGAGCTGTTTTTT. Its protein product is CSAKKRGTTGELFF.

This clonotype has a single count. The chain combines TRBV20-1 with TRBJ1-1; TRBD1 aligns across 10 bases. This CDR3 is built from 12 residues. Losses at the gene ends were 1 base for V and 10 bases for J; bases not matched to a gene: 3. The germline V gene encodes CDR1 DFQATT and CDR2 SNEGSKA (reference sequence). The CDR3: CSARGQGARAFF. The CDR3 DNA reads as TGCAGTGCTAGAGGACAGGGGGCTAGAGCTTTCTTT.

The CDR3 coding sequence is TGTGCCAGCAGTAGGCGAACGGTATCAGGGGAGCAGTACTTC. Its protein is CASSRRTVSGEQYF. The chain joins TRBV12-3 or TRBV12-4 to TRBJ2-7; D may be TRBD1 (5 bases). The length of the CDR3 is 14 residues. V was trimmed by 5 bases and J by 7 bases, leaving 18 bases between them.

The chain links TRBV7-9 to TRBJ2-7; 9 nucleotides align to TRBD2. CDR3 length: 15 amino acids. Germline V gene sequence: CDR1 SEHNR, CDR2 FQNEAQ (reference sequence). The V segment lost 0 bases and the J segment 5 bases; nucleotides outside the gene matches: 5. The chain's CDR3 is CASSLAAGGFHEQYF. The CDR3 coding sequence is TGTGCCAGCAGCTTAGCAGCGGGAGGATTCCACGAGCAGTACTTC.

V is TRBV30 and J is TRBJ2-5, with TRBD2 matching 8 bases. In germline, CDR1 is GTSNPN, CDR2 SVGIG (reference sequence). The CDR3 runs 14 residues. The CDR3: CAVERGIGVETQYF. The CDR3, as DNA: TGTGCTGTAGAGCGGGGGATTGGAGTGGAGACCCAGTACTTC.

The CDR3, as DNA: TGTGCCAGCAGCTCTGACCCCGTCAGCTCCTACGAGCAGTACTTC. It codes for CASSSDPVSSYEQYF. V is TRBV5-6 and J is TRBJ2-7; D gene ambiguous. CDR1 and CDR2 (germline): SGHDT, YYEEEE. The V gene lost 3 bases and the J gene lost 0 bases, with 13 bases spanning the gap. CDR3 size: 15 residues.

The chain links TRBV7-8 to TRBJ2-3; TRBD1 agrees at 12 bases. This CDR3 region has 16 residues. From germline, CDR1 is SGHVS and CDR2 FQNEAQ. After removal of 4 bases from V and 4 bases from J, the junction contained 6 bases not matched to a gene. DNA for the CDR3: TGTGCCAGCAGCTACCGGGACAGGGGGCGCGCAGATACGCAGTATTTT. The encoded protein is CASSYRDRGRADTQYF.

CDR3 coding DNA: TGCAGTGCTAGAGGGGGGGCGGGAGGGCCTCGCGGTGAGCAGTTCTTC. This codes for CSARGGAGGPRGEQFF. The genes are TRBV20-1 and TRBJ2-1; TRBD2 aligns across 9 bases. This CDR3 region has 16 residues. Germline assignment: CDR1 DFQATT and CDR2 SNEGSKA (reference sequence). V lost 1 base, J lost 9 bases, and 13 bases stayed unmatched.

J is TRBJ2-5 and V is TRBV20-1; 7 nucleotides agree with TRBD1. Germline V gene data show CDR1 as DFQATT and CDR2 as SNEGSKA (reference sequence). V shed 3 bases, J shed 4 bases, and the junction held 5 bases outside the gene matches. This CDR3 is built from 13 residues. The CDR3 is CSASRAGGETQYF. DNA of the CDR3: TGCAGTGCTAGTCGGGCAGGGGGAGAGACCCAGTACTTC.

J is TRBJ1-1 and V is TRBV2, with D unresolved. Germline CDR1 SNHLY, CDR2 FYNNEI. Trimming took 5 bases from V and 3 from J, leaving 13 bases between them. The CDR3 spans 14 residues. CDR3 region: CASSLLVFDTEAFF. DNA for the CDR3: TGTGCCAGCAGTTTATTAGTGTTCGACACTGAAGCTTTCTTT. The full variable domain, with the rest looked up from reference TRBV2 and TRBJ1-1, is EPEVTQTPSHQVTQMGQEVILRCVPISNHLYFYWYRQILGQKVEFLVSFYNNEISEKSEIFDDQFSVERPDGSNFTLKIRSTKLEDSAMYFCASSLLVFDTEAFFGQGTRLTVV.

This chain connects TRBV15 to TRBJ2-7; 9 nucleotides align to TRBD2. Trimming cost V 0 bases and J 7 bases; bases outside gene matches: 7. Per the germline V gene, CDR1 is LNHNV and CDR2 is YYDKDF (reference sequence). The CDR3 extends over 15 amino acids. The CDR3 reads CATSRDRAGGREQYF. The CDR3 region has the DNA TGTGCCACCAGCAGAGATCGTGCGGGGGGGCGAGAGCAGTACTTC.

This chain links TRBV28 with TRBJ2-7; D gene ambiguous. CDR1 is MDHEN and CDR2 is SYDVKM in the germline V gene. The V end was cut by 5 bases, the J end by 0 bases, with 14 bases between. The CDR3 loop spans 15 amino acids. The CDR3 protein is CASSPPGTISYEQYF. The CDR3 nucleotides read TGTGCCAGCAGTCCTCCGGGCACAATCTCCTACGAGCAGTACTTC.

The gene calls are TRBV18 and TRBJ2-5; TRBD2 matches at 14 bases. This CDR3 has 16 residues. The germline V gene has CDR1 KGHSH and CDR2 LQKENI. With 3 bases clipped from V and 7 bases from J, the junction kept 7 bases outside the gene matches. In DNA form, the CDR3 reads TGTGCCAGCTCACCGGGACTAGCGGGGGAAACCGGGACCCAGTACTTC. This gives the protein CASSPGLAGETGTQYF. The full variable domain, completed using reference TRBV18 and TRBJ2-5, is NAGVMQNPRHLVRRRGQEARLRCSPMKGHSHVYWYRQLPEEGLKFMVYLQKENIIDESGMPKERFSAEFPKEGPSILRIQQVVRGDSAAYFCASSPGLAGETGTQYFGPGTRLLVL.

V and J are TRBV2 and TRBJ2-1; D ambiguous. The CDR3 is made up of 15 amino acids. Trimming pared 9 bases from V and 0 bases from J, leaving 15 bases between. Germline V gene lookup returns CDR1 SNHLY and CDR2 FYNNEI. Here the CDR3 DNA reads TGTGCCAGTAGACCAAGCGATTCCTCCTACAATGAGCAGTTCTTC. It codes for CASRPSDSSYNEQFF.

V gene TRBV5-1 combines with J gene TRBJ1-4, with D hard to call. The germline V and J ends were trimmed by 6 bases and 4 bases, with 4 bases remaining between them. The length of the CDR3 is 11 residues. Germline CDR1 SGHRS, CDR2 YFSETQ. The CDR3 loop reads CASKNNEKLFF. The CDR3 DNA is TGCGCCAGCAAGAATAATGAAAAACTGTTTTTT.

This clonotype was found once. The rearrangement uses TRBV5-1 and TRBJ2-1; 7 positions match TRBD2. The length of the CDR3 is 15 residues. Losses at the gene ends were 4 bases for V and 5 bases for J; bases not matched to a gene: 9. Germline assignment: CDR1 SGHRS and CDR2 YFSETQ. DNA for the CDR3: TGCGCCAGCAGCGCCCCCGGGACTATGAACAATGAGCAGTTCTTC. Its protein product is CASSAPGTMNNEQFF.

CDR3 coding DNA: TGTGCCAGCAGCGTGGGACAGGATAATTCACCCCTCCACTTT. This encodes CASSVGQDNSPLHF. V usage is TRBV9 and J usage is TRBJ1-6; 8 nucleotides match TRBD1. The CDR3 has 14 residues. The germline V gene has CDR1 SGDLS and CDR2 YYNGEE. The V gene end was trimmed by 2 bases and the J gene end by 5 bases; junction bases not matched to a gene: 0. Variable domain in full (rest from reference TRBV9 and TRBJ1-6): DSGVTQTPKHLITATGQRVTLRCSPRSGDLSVYWYQQSLDQGLQFLIQYYNGEERAKGNILERFSAQQFPDLHSELNLSSLELGDSALYFCASSVGQDNSPLHFGNGTRLTVT.

V and J are TRBV29-1 and TRBJ2-7, with TRBD1 identical over 7 bases. Trimming removed 8 bases from V and 0 bases from J; junction bases left unmatched: 16. This CDR3 has 16 amino acids. Per the germline V gene, CDR1 is SQVTM and CDR2 is ANQGSEA. The CDR3 loop is CSPRRKWDSHSYEQYF. DNA of the CDR3: TGCAGCCCAAGAAGGAAGTGGGACAGTCACTCCTACGAGCAGTACTTC.

V gene TRBV11-2 combines with J gene TRBJ1-2, with D hard to call. There are 14 residues in the CDR3. Trimming pared 4 bases from V and 6 bases from J, leaving 15 bases between. CDR1 and CDR2 (germline): SGHAT, FQNNGV. CDR3 sequence (DNA): TGTGCCAGCAGCTCCCACTCGGGAATTGATGGCTACACCTTC. Its translation is CASSSHSGIDGYTF.

The table lists this clonotype with a few counts. The CDR3 DNA follows: TGTGCCAGTAGTGGGCAAGGGGGCACTGAAGCTTTCTTT. Its protein is CASSGQGGTEAFF. The V gene is TRBV19, the J gene TRBJ1-1; a weak D match, TRBD1 (6 bases). Germline CDR1 reads LNHDA; CDR2 reads SQIVND (reference sequence). The V and J ends lost 5 bases and 4 bases respectively, with 11 bases between them. The CDR3 sequence is 13 residues long. The full variable domain, in which reference TRBV19 and TRBJ1-1 provide the parts outside the CDR3, is DGGITQSPKYLFRKEGQNVTLSCEQNLNHDAMYWYRQDPGQGLRLIYYSQIVNDFQKGDIAEGYSVSREKKESFPLTVTSAQKNPTAFYLCASSGQGGTEAFFGQGTRLTVV.

This clonotype was picked up one time. V and J are TRBV5-4 and TRBJ2-1; D tentatively reads TRBD1 or TRBD2 (5 bases each). Germline CDR1 is SGHNT and CDR2 is YYREEE (reference sequence). Trimming left V 5 bases short and J 4 bases short, with 22 bases between. The CDR3 is made up of 17 amino acids. The CDR3 is CASSPAIRGLGYNEQFF. DNA for the CDR3: TGTGCCAGCAGTCCGGCTATCCGGGGCCTTGGTTACAATGAGCAGTTCTTC.

The chain is built from TRBV28 and TRBJ2-7; D possibly corresponds to TRBD2 (5 bases). The germline V and J ends were trimmed by 6 bases and 0 bases, with 18 bases remaining between them. Germline-derived CDR1 and CDR2 are MDHEN and SYDVKM. This CDR3 has 16 residues. The CDR3 loop reads CASRIGSGGSSYEQYF. The DNA for the CDR3 is TGTGCCAGCAGGATAGGCTCGGGCGGGTCCTCCTACGAGCAGTACTTC. Full variable domain (missing parts from reference TRBV28 and TRBJ2-7): DVKVTQSSRYLVKRTGEKVFLECVQDMDHENMFWYRQDPGLGLRLIYFSYDVKMKEKGDIPEGYSVSREKKERFSLILESASTNQTSMYLCASRIGSGGSSYEQYFGPGTRLTVT.

The chain uses TRBV6-1 and TRBJ2-5; 11 nucleotides align to TRBD1. This CDR3 has 15 amino acids. V gave up 3 bases and J gave up 4 bases; unmatched junction bases: 4. Germline V gives CDR1 MNHNS, CDR2 SASEGT. CDR3 in amino acids: CASSETGQGGETQYF. The CDR3 region has the DNA TGTGCCAGCAGTGAGACGGGACAGGGGGGAGAGACCCAGTACTTC.

The chain is built from TRBV7-3 and TRBJ1-1; a weak D match, TRBD1 (6 bases). The CDR3 is 14 amino acids. V lost 2 bases, J lost 10 bases, and 17 bases lay in between. The germline gives CDR1 SGHTA, CDR2 FQGTGA. The CDR3 protein is CASSLLVGAGRAFF. The CDR3 DNA reads TGTGCCAGCAGCTTATTAGTGGGGGCTGGTAGAGCTTTCTTT. The full variable domain, with the rest looked up from reference TRBV7-3 and TRBJ1-1, is GAGVSQTPSNKVTEKGKYVELRCDPISGHTALYWYRQSLGQGPEFLIYFQGTGAADDSGLPNDRFFAVRPEGSVSTLKIQRTERGDSAVYLCASSLLVGAGRAFFGQGTRLTVV.